The rows below give T cell receptor beta chains drawn from one sample of a study of blood T cell repertoires in COVID-19. Some clones are missing from TCRdb's copy, which holds only in-frame ones; the method was immunoSEQ multiplex PCR. Among 50,000 to 75,000 clones listed, 80% to 95% were seen once. The sample consisted of peripheral blood. The receptors originated from a man aged 50 or older with active COVID-19. The CDR3 runs from the conserved cysteine through the conserved F or W. Fields, in order: V gene, J gene, D gene, clone size, CDR3 protein, CDR3 DNA. D genes are given only for firm matches. Expanded clones get a size class; other rows say once, few or many, or leave the size out.

TRBV9	TRBJ2-2	NA	NA	CASSVGPPNTGELFF	TGTGCCAGCAGCGTAGGGCCGCCGAACACCGGGGAGCTGTTTTTT
TRBV10-1	TRBJ1-5	TRBD1	medium-sized	CARGIGDRGRCQPQHF	TGCGCCAGAGGAATAGGGGACAGGGGGAGGTGTCAGCCCCAGCATTTT
TRBV7-9	TRBJ1-1	NA	NA	CASSVAGQNTEAFF	TGTGCCAGCAGCGTCGCGGGGCAGAACACTGAAGCTTTCTTT
TRBV3-1/TRBV3-2	TRBJ2-7	TRBD1	NA	CASSQGQGNEQYF	TGTGCCAGCAGCCAGGGACAGGGGAACGAGCAGTACTTC
TRBV11-3	TRBJ2-5	TRBD2	NA	CASSLGGGETQYF	TGTGCCAGCAGCTTGGGGGGAGGGGAGACCCAGTACTTC
TRBV10-3	TRBJ2-1	TRBD2	NA	CAISGTSGEQFF	TGTGCCATCAGTGGGACTAGCGGCGAGCAGTTCTTC
TRBV4-1	TRBJ2-1	TRBD2	NA	CASSQATGGLYNEQFF	TGCGCCAGCAGTCAGGCAACGGGAGGTCTTTACAATGAGCAGTTCTTC
TRBV6-5	TRBJ1-3	NA	NA	CASRQAYSGNTIYF	TGTGCCAGCAGACAGGCCTACTCTGGAAACACCATATATTTT
TRBV4-2	TRBJ2-1	TRBD2	NA	CASSPPGGEGPYNEQFF	TGTGCCAGCAGCCCTCCGGGGGGAGAAGGCCCCTACAATGAGCAGTTCTTC
TRBV2	TRBJ1-1	NA	NA	CASSREGAGAAGAFF	TGTGCCAGCAGTCGAGAAGGGGCAGGAGCTGCTGGAGCTTTCTTT
TRBV29-1	TRBJ2-3	NA	NA	CSVEDGATDTQYF	TGCAGCGTTGAAGATGGAGCGACAGATACGCAGTATTTT
TRBV7-9	TRBJ2-5	NA	NA	CASSSTFGGQETQYF	TGTGCCAGCAGCTCCACCTTCGGAGGGCAAGAGACCCAGTACTTC
TRBV9	TRBJ1-2	TRBD1	NA	CASSGDRVDGYTF	TGTGCCAGCAGCGGAGACAGGGTCGATGGCTACACCTTC
TRBV9	TRBJ2-1	TRBD1	NA	CASSVKRTGASYNEQFF	TGTGCCAGCAGCGTGAAGAGGACAGGGGCCTCCTACAATGAGCAGTTCTTC
TRBV30	TRBJ1-4	NA	NA	CAWSGIEKLFF	TGTGCCTGGAGTGGTATTGAAAAACTGTTTTTT
TRBV9	TRBJ2-1	NA	NA	CASSALALVNEQFF	TGTGCCAGCAGCGCACTAGCTTTGGTCAATGAGCAGTTCTTC
TRBV27	TRBJ1-1	NA	NA	CASSLFGGSSAFF	TGTGCCAGCAGTTTATTTGGAGGTTCTTCAGCTTTCTTT
TRBV12-5	TRBJ2-2	TRBD1	few	CASGLARGQGKRTGELFF	TGTGCTAGTGGTTTGGCCCGGGGACAGGGTAAAAGAACCGGGGAGCTGTTTTTT
TRBV3-1/TRBV3-2	TRBJ2-5	NA	NA	CASSQWGRGGETQYF	TGTGCCAGCAGCCAGTGGGGAAGGGGGGGAGAGACCCAGTACTTC
TRBV7-2	TRBJ1-5	NA	NA	CASSHDRLSNQPQHF	TGTGCCAGCAGCCACGACAGGCTTAGCAATCAGCCCCAGCATTTT
TRBV4-2	TRBJ2-2	NA	NA	CASSQVSKTNTGELFF	TGTGCCAGCAGCCAAGTTTCCAAAACGAACACCGGGGAGCTGTTTTTT
TRBV6-4	TRBJ2-1	NA	NA	CASSEGGVNEQFF	TGTGCCAGCAGTGAGGGAGGAGTGAATGAGCAGTTCTTC
TRBV3-1/TRBV3-2	TRBJ2-3	TRBD2	NA	CASSVRLAGGRDTQYF	TGTGCCAGCAGCGTACGACTAGCGGGGGGCAGGGATACGCAGTATTTT
TRBV19	TRBJ2-5	TRBD2	NA	CASTQRAGGVETQYF	TGTGCCAGTACCCAGCGGGCTGGGGGGGTGGAGACCCAGTACTTC
TRBV7-9	TRBJ1-1	NA	NA	CASSLAAGREAFF	TGTGCCAGCAGCTTAGCTGCGGGAAGAGAAGCTTTCTTT
TRBV5-1	TRBJ2-7	TRBD1	NA	CASSLGGTAYEQYF	TGCGCCAGCAGCTTGGGGGGGACAGCCTACGAGCAGTACTTC
TRBV3-1/TRBV3-2	TRBJ1-6	NA	NA	CASSRDRTAYNSPLHF	TGTGCCAGCAGCCGAGACCGGACAGCGTATAATTCACCCCTCCACTTT
TRBV4-2	TRBJ1-3	NA	NA	CASQGGGNTIYF	TGTGCCAGCCAGGGCGGAGGAAACACCATATATTTT
TRBV18	TRBJ1-1	NA	NA	CASSPHAELGTEAFF	TGTGCCAGCTCACCCCACGCGGAGTTAGGCACTGAAGCTTTCTTT